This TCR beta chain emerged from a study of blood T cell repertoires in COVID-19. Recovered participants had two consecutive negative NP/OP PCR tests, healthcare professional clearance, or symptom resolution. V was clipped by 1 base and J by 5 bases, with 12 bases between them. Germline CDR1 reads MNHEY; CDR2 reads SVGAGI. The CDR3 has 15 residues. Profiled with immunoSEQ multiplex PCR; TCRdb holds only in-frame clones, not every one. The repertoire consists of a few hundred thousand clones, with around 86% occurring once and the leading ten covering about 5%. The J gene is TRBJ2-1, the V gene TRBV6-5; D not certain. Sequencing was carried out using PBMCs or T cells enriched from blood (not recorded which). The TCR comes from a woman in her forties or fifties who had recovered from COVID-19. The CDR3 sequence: CASSYLLNENNEQFF. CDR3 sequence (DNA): TGTGCCAGCAGTTACTTACTCAATGAGAACAATGAGCAGTTCTTC.